The T cell receptor (beta chain) described here comes from a study of blood T cell repertoires in COVID-19. Background on the study: The study drew acute and convalescent COVID-19 samples from the United States, Italy and Spain. PBMCs, B-cell-depleted T cells, or T cells provided the cDNA or gDNA that made up the material.

As handled by the study authors: Quantification of nucleated cells was approximated via reference gene primer amplification. Using immunoSEQ multiplex PCR, the repertoire was profiled, and TCRdb retains in-frame clones only, with some absent. That table gives V, J and clone size, and the DNA gave D and trimming. This table holds 40,000 or so clones, roughly 89% found once. This CDR3 has 15 amino acids. Germline V gene data show CDR1 as KGHSH and CDR2 as LQKENI. V trimming: 0 bases; J trimming: 6 bases; junction bases outside the gene matches: 4. The chain combines TRBV18 with TRBJ2-5; the match to TRBD2 covers 10 bases. This receptor was identified in a man aged 45-60 years with active COVID-19. The specimen was peripheral blood. This CDR3 is CASSPPASGGQTQYF. In DNA form, the CDR3 reads TGTGCCAGCTCACCACCGGCTAGCGGGGGTCAGACCCAGTACTTC.